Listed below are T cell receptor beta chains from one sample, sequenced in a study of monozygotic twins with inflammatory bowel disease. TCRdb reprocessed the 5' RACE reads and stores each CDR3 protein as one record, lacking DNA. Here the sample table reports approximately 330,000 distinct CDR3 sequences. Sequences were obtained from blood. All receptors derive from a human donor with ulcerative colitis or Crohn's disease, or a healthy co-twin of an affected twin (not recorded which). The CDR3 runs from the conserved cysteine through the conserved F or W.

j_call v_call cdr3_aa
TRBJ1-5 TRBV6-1 CASSTRETGGNQPQHF
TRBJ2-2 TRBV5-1 CASRDPRVLSTGELFF
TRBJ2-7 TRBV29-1 CSVGDRDYEQYF
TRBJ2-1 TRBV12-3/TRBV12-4 CASLGLVREQFF
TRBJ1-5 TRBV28 CASSLIIGGVERRQPQHF
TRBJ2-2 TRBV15 CATSRVGVGELFF
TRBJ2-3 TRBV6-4 CASKGPGDTDTQYF
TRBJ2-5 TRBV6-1 CASRPGGLGYQETQYF
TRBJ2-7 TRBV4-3 CASSQDPRDRNEQYF
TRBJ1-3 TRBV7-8 CASSLRTGNTIYF
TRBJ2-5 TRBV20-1 CSAKKPGLGGTQYF
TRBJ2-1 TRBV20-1 CSAVAGGSSYNEQFF
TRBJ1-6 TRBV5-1 CASSWTGGSAGNNSPLHF
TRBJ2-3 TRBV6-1 CASRPPLAGVTDTQYF
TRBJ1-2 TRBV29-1 CSVAQGLTNYGYTF
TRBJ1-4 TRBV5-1 CASSSQIQGASEKLFF
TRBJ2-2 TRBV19 CASNGGGRGFPGELFF
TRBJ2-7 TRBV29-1 CSVAKYGQGGVEQYF
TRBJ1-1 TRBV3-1 CASSHWGVTEAFF
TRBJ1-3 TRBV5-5 CASSLVASGNTIYF
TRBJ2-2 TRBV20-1 CSATAGAPGELFF
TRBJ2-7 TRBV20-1 CSPFSPLGQYF
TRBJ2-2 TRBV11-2 CASSLAGQGADTGELFF
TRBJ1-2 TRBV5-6 CASSPPQGIYGYTF
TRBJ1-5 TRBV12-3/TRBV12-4 CASSRQIYQPQHF
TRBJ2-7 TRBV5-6 CASRHSYEQYF
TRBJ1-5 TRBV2 CASSDSHQPQHF
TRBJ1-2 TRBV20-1 CSAREAGEGYTF
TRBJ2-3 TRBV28 CASSLVLSGRAPDTQYF
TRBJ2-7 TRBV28 CASSQGLAEQYF
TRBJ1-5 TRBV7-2 CASSPDTNQPQHF
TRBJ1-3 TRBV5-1 CASSLTGHSSGNTIYF
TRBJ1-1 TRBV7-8 CASSLQAYTEAFF
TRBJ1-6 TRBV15 CATSRRQGASSPLHF
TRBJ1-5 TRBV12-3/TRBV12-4 CASREGNQPQHF
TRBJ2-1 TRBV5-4 CASSPNNNEQFF
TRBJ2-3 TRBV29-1 CSVEEWGGAAGDTQYF
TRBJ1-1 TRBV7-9 CAISSRTGGNTEAFF
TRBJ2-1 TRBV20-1 CSARQAGGIRVYNEQFF
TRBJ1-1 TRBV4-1 CASSRRQLDTEAFF
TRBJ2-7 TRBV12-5 CASGLGLTGPYEQYF
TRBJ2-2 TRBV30 CAWRWGPGELFF
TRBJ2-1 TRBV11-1 CASSPKIRTSGASSYNEQFF
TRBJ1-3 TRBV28 CASSFNARGGNTIYF
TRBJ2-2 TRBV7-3 CASRREGGELFF
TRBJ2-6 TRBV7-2 CASSPDRDSGANVLTF
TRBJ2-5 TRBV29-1 CSVQDREETQYF
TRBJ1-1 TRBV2 CASRNRRNTEAFF
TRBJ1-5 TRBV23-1 CASSLAKTGPVNQPQHF